This is a list of T cell receptor beta chains from one sample in a study of low-dose radiotherapy and immunotherapy resistance in tumors. TCRdb re-called the reads with MiXCR, one entry per CDR3 protein. The sample consists of roughly 95,000 distinct CDR3 sequences, roughly 20% of them appearing once. The input for sequencing was PBMCs, taken after low-dose radiotherapy plus immunotherapy. All receptors derive from a female donor with ovarian cancer. CDR3s include the opening cysteine and the closing phenylalanine or tryptophan. The order of the fields is D gene, J gene, V gene, clone size, CDR3 length, CDR3 DNA, CDR3 protein. A D gene is named only where the DNA matches it firmly. The size entry is marked missing in some rows and otherwise reads once, few, many or a size class.

. TRBJ1-5 TRBV7-9 many 13 TGTGCCAGCAGCTCGGGGGGCAATCAGCCCCAGCATTTT CASSSGGNQPQHF
TRBD1 TRBJ1-1 TRBV6-2/TRBV6-3 many 14 TGTGCCAGCAGTCAGGGACAGTTAAACACTGAAGCTTTCTTT CASSQGQLNTEAFF
. TRBJ2-1 TRBV5-6 many 12 TGTGCCAGCAGCTTAAACGGACATGAGCAGTTCTTC CASSLNGHEQFF
. TRBJ1-2 TRBV6-6 many 11 TGTGCCAGCAGTTTAGTCCGAGGCTACACCTTC CASSLVRGYTF
TRBD2 TRBJ2-7 TRBV12-5 many 16 TGTGCTAGTGGTTCCACCCGACTAGCGGGATCCTACGAGCAGTACTTC CASGSTRLAGSYEQYF
. TRBJ2-1 TRBV7-2 many 11 TGTGCCAGCAGCCGGCGGGCAGAGCAGTTCTTC CASSRRAEQFF
. TRBJ2-2 TRBV28 few 17 TGTGCCAGCAGACATGGGGTTAGGGGTGGATACACCGGGGAGCTGTTTTTT CASRHGVRGGYTGELFF
TRBD1 TRBJ2-7 TRBV28 . 16 TGTGCCAGCAGTTTATTACCGGGACAGGGGCACTACGAGCAGTACTTC CASSLLPGQGHYEQYF
. TRBJ2-3 TRBV7-2 . 12 TGTGCCAGCAGCCCCTATGAGGGTACGCAGTATTTT CASSPYEGTQYF
TRBD2 TRBJ2-3 TRBV20-1 . 15 TGCAGTGCTACAAGTAGCGGGGGGGCCGGGGATACGCAGTATTTT CSATSSGGAGDTQYF
. TRBJ2-1 TRBV18 many 18 TGTGCCAGCTCACCACTGACATCTTCCCGGGCCCTAGCCAATGAGCAGTTCTTC CASSPLTSSRALANEQFF
TRBD2 TRBJ2-5 TRBV2 . 13 TGTGCCAGCGGGGGGGATGGCCAAGAGACCCAGTACTTC CASGGDGQETQYF
. TRBJ2-1 TRBV4-1 many 18 TGCGCCAGCAGCCAAGATCCCCGAGGGAGCGGAGCCTACAATGAGCAGTTCTTC CASSQDPRGSGAYNEQFF
. TRBJ1-2 TRBV11-2 many 14 TGTGCCAGCAGCCCATCGCGGGGGAGGGCTGGCTACACCTTC CASSPSRGRAGYTF
TRBD1 TRBJ1-2 TRBV2 many 14 TGTGCCAGCAGTGATACGGACAGGGCCTATGGCTACACCTTC CASSDTDRAYGYTF
. TRBJ2-2 TRBV6-1 few 14 TGTGCCAGCAGTCAAGCGGAAAACACCGGGGAGCTGTTTTTT CASSQAENTGELFF
. TRBJ2-2 TRBV11-1 many 14 TGTGCCAGCAGCTCCGAGTGGAACACCGGGGAGCTGTTTTTT CASSSEWNTGELFF
TRBD2 TRBJ2-1 TRBV28 . 16 TGTGCCAGCAAGGAAGTAGCGGGAGGCCTTTACAATGAGCAGTTCTTC CASKEVAGGLYNEQFF
. TRBJ2-7 TRBV28 many 14 TGTGCCAGCGGCCGGGACCAGGGGTCCTACGAGCAGTACTTC CASGRDQGSYEQYF
. TRBJ2-3 TRBV7-9 many 16 TGTGCCAGCAGCTTAGCGGGGGCAGGGAGGTCAGATACGCAGTATTTT CASSLAGAGRSDTQYF
. TRBJ2-7 TRBV30 few 15 TGTGCCTGGAGTGTGAATCTGGCGGGAACGGGCGAGCAGTACTTC CAWSVNLAGTGEQYF
TRBD1 TRBJ1-1 TRBV2 . 14 TGTGCCACACAAATGACAGGGGGCTGGACTGAAGCTTTCTTT CATQMTGGWTEAFF
TRBD1 TRBJ2-1 TRBV11-2 many 15 TGTGCCAGCAGCGGTCCGGGACAGGGCTGGAATGAGCAGTTCTTC CASSGPGQGWNEQFF
. TRBJ1-1 TRBV30 . 13 TGTGCCTGGGGTGGTGATGGTTCCACTGAAGCTTTCTTT CAWGGDGSTEAFF
. TRBJ2-7 TRBV6-2/TRBV6-3 many 13 TGTGCCAGCAGTTTCCAGGGTACCTACGAGCAGTACTTC CASSFQGTYEQYF
. TRBJ2-2 TRBV4-2 many 14 TGTGCCAGCAGAATGAGCGCGAACACCGGGGAGCTGTTTTTT CASRMSANTGELFF
TRBD2 TRBJ2-1 TRBV5-4 . 15 TGTGCCAGCAGCTTTGCGGGAGGGGCCGGGTATGAGCAGTTCTTC CASSFAGGAGYEQFF
. TRBJ1-4 TRBV6-2/TRBV6-3 few 14 TGTGCCAGCAGTACAGGACCAACTAATGAAAAACTGTTTTTT CASSTGPTNEKLFF
. TRBJ2-1 TRBV20-1 many 12 TGCAGTGGACTAGAGCCTTACAATGAGCAGTTCTTC CSGLEPYNEQFF
TRBD2 TRBJ2-1 TRBV9 many 15 TGTGCCAGCAGCGCAGCCGCGGGAGGTTACAATGAGCAGTTCTTC CASSAAAGGYNEQFF
. TRBJ2-3 TRBV20-1 many 14 TGCAGTGTTGACGACGGGAGAGACACAGATACGCAGTATTTT CSVDDGRDTDTQYF
. TRBJ2-2 TRBV6-5 . 17 . CASRIAGGPTTGELFFF
. TRBJ1-2 TRBV4-3 . 15 TGCGCCAGCAGCCAGACGACAGGAGCTAACTATGGCTACACCTTC CASSQTTGANYGYTF
TRBD1 TRBJ1-2 TRBV28 . 12 TGTGCCAGCACCCTGGACAGGGTTAGCTACACCTTC CASTLDRVSYTF
. TRBJ2-7 TRBV6-8 . 9 TGTGCCAGACATTACGAGCAGTACTTC CARHYEQYF
TRBD1 TRBJ1-2 TRBV2 many 15 TGTGCCAGCAGTGTGATGGACAGGTCCCTTGTTGGCTACACCTTC CASSVMDRSLVGYTF
. TRBJ1-1 TRBV4-3 medium-sized 13 TGCGCCAGCAGCCAACTCCGGGAGGCTGAAGCTTTCTTT CASSQLREAEAFF
TRBD1 TRBJ2-5 TRBV20-1 many 15 TGCAGTGCTAGACTTCTTCAGGGGGTAGCAGAGACCCAGTACTTC CSARLLQGVAETQYF
. TRBJ1-3 TRBV19 many 15 TGTGCCAGTAGTATAGAGGCCGGCTCTGGAAACACCATATATTTT CASSIEAGSGNTIYF